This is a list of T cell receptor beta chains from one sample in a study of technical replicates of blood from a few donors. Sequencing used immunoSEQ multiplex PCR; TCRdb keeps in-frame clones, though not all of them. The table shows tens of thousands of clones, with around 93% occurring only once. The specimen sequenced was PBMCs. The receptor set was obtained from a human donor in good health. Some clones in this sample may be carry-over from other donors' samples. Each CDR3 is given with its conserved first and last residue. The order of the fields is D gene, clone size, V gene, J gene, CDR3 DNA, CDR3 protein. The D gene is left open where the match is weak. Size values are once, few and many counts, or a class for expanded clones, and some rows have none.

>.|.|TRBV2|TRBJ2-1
TGTGCCAGCAAAGACAGACTTGAGCAGTTCTTC
CASKDRLEQFF
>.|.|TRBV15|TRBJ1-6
TGTGCCACCGGGGATCGGGGTAATAATTCACCCCTCCACTTT
CATGDRGNNSPLHF
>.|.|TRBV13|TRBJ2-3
TGTGCCAGCAGCTTACGGCAGGGTAGCACAGATACGCAGTATTTT
CASSLRQGSTDTQYF
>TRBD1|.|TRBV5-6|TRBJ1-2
TGTGCCAGCAGCTTGTCGGACAGGGGGCAACACTATGGCTACACCTTC
CASSLSDRGQHYGYTF
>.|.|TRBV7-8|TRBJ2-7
TGTGCCAGCAGCCCCAAACACTACGAGCAGTACTTC
CASSPKHYEQYF
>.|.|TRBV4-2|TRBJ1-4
TGTGCCAGCAGCCAAGAAGGCGTCCTCCCGGGGGAAAAACTGTTTTTT
CASSQEGVLPGEKLFF
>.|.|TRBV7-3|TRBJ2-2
TGTGCCAGCAGCTTAAGTGGCAGTCGATCCTCCGGGGAGCTGTTTTTT
CASSLSGSRSSGELFF
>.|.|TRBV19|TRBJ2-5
TGTGCCAGTAGTATCCGGGGGACGGGGAAAGAGACCCAGTACTTC
CASSIRGTGKETQYF
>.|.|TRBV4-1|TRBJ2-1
TGCGCCAGCAGCCAATATGGAGGCTACAATGAGCAGTTCTTC
CASSQYGGYNEQFF
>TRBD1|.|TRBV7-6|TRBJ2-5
TGTGCCAGCAGCCCTCGGGGACAGGGGGTAGAGACCCAGTACTTC
CASSPRGQGVETQYF
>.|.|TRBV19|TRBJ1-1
TGTGCCAGTAGTGTGGCCCAGAACACTGAAGCTTTCTTT
CASSVAQNTEAFF
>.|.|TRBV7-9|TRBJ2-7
TGTGCCAGCAGCCCCCAACTCACCCACGAGCAGTACTTC
CASSPQLTHEQYF
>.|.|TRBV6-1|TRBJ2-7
TGTGCCAGCAGTGAAGCGGAGAGGTACGAGCAGTACTTC
CASSEAERYEQYF
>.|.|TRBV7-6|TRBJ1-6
TGTGCCAGCAGCTTAGCGGGGCAGGGTTCACCCCTCCACTTT
CASSLAGQGSPLHF
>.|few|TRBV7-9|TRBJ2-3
TGTGCCAGCAGCCCTAGGGGGGGATCGGATACGCAGTATTTT
CASSPRGGSDTQYF
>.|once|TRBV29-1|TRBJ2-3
TGCAGCGTAGCCAGCACAGATACGCAGTATTTT
CSVASTDTQYF
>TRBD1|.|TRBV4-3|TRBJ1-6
TGCGCCAGCAGCCAAGAGTGGAGGGGGCCTAATTCACCCCTCCACTTT
CASSQEWRGPNSPLHF
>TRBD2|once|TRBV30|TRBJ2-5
TGTGCCTGGAGTTTTAGCGGGGGAGTGGGGACCCAGTACTTC
CAWSFSGGVGTQYF
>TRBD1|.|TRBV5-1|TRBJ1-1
TGCGCCAGCAGCTTGGCTCGGACAGGGGGGGGGTACACTGAAGCTTTCTTT
CASSLARTGGGYTEAFF
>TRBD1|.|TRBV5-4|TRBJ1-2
TGTGCCAGCAGCCAGGACAGGACCTATGGCTACACCTTC
CASSQDRTYGYTF
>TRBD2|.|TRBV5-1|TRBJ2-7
TGCGCCAGCAGCTTTGGTAGCGGGGGGGCCGCGGACGAGCAGTACTTC
CASSFGSGGAADEQYF
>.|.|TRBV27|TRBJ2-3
TGTGCCAGCAGTCAGACCCCTAGTACGCAGTATTTT
CASSQTPSTQYF
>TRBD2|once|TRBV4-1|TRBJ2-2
TGCGCCAGCAGCCACCAAGCGGGACCTAACACCGGGGAGCTGTTTTTT
CASSHQAGPNTGELFF
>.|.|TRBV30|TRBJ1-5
TGTGCCTGGAGTGCTCAGAGCAATCAGCCCCAGCATTTT
CAWSAQSNQPQHF
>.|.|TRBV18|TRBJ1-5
TGTGCCAGCTCACCAGGAGGGAATCAGCCCCAGCATTTT
CASSPGGNQPQHF
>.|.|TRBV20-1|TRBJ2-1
TGCAGTGCTTCACAAGACAATGAGCAGTTCTTC
CSASQDNEQFF
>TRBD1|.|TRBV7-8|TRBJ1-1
TGTGCCAGCAGCCAAGGACAGGGAGAAACTGAAGCTTTCTTT
CASSQGQGETEAFF
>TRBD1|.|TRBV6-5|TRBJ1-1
TGTGCCAGCAGTCTGAACAGGGGGCCTGACACTGAAGCTTTCTTT
CASSLNRGPDTEAFF
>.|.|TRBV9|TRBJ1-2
TGTGCCAGCAGCGTAGACAACGGACCCCGGGGTGGCTACACCTTC
CASSVDNGPRGGYTF
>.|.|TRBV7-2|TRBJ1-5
TGTGCCAGCAGCTTGGAAACCGGGAACAATCAGCCCCAGCATTTT
CASSLETGNNQPQHF
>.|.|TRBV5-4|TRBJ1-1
TGTGCCAGCAGCACTGGGGGTGGGGGGTACGGAGGGAACACTGAAGCTTTCTTT
CASSTGGGGYGGNTEAFF
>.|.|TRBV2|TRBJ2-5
TGTGCCAGCAAGAGGGAACAAGAGACCCAGTACTTC
CASKREQETQYF
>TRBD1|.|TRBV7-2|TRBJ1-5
TGTGCCAGCAGCTCCGGGACAGGGTTCAATCAGCCCCAGCATTTT
CASSSGTGFNQPQHF
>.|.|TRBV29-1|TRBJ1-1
TGCAGCGTTGAAGCGGAAGGGGGGGCTGGGATCCCTGAAGCTTTCTTT
CSVEAEGGAGIPEAFF
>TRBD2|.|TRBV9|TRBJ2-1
TGTGCCAGCAGCGTTCAACCGGGACTAGCGGGGGGGCAGTCCTACAATGAGCAGTTCTTC
CASSVQPGLAGGQSYNEQFF
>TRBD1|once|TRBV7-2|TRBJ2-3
TGTGCCAGCAGCACAAGACAGGGTCAGGGAAGTACGCAGTATTTT
CASSTRQGQGSTQYF
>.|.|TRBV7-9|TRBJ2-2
TGTGCCAGCAGCCCGAGGTATGAGCCAGGGCGGCTGTTTTTT
CASSPRYEPGRLFF
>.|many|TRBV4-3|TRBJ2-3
TGCGCCAGCAGCCAAGAGGGACGGGAGACAGATACGCAGTATTTT
CASSQEGRETDTQYF
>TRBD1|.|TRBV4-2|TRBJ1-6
TGTGCCAGCAGCCAAGAAAGCATACAGGGGCATTCACCCCTCCACTTT
CASSQESIQGHSPLHF
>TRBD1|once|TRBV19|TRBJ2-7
TGTGCCAGTAGTGACACAGGGGCCGACGAGCAGTACTTC
CASSDTGADEQYF
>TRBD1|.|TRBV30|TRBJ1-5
TGTGCCTGGAGTCACAGGGGGCCCACTCAGCCCCAGCATTTT
CAWSHRGPTQPQHF
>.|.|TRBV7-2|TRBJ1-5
TGTGCCAGCAGCCCCTATAGCAATCAGCCCCAGCATTTT
CASSPYSNQPQHF
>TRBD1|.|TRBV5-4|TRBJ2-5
TGTGCCAGCAGCCACATGACAGGGGTCATGGAGGAGACCCAGTACTTC
CASSHMTGVMEETQYF
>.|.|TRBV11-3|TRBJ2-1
TGTGCCAGCAGCTTAGGGGCGGGTCCGAGCTCCTACAATGAGCAGTTCTTC
CASSLGAGPSSYNEQFF
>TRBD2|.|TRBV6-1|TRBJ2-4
TGTGCCAGCAGTGAAGGAGCGGGAGGGCTAGCCAAAAACATTCAGTACTTC
CASSEGAGGLAKNIQYF
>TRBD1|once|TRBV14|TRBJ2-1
TGTGCCAGCAGCCAAACCCCGGACAGGGTCTCCTACAATGAGCAGTTCTTC
CASSQTPDRVSYNEQFF
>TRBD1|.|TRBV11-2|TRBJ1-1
TGTGCCAGCAGCTTAGGGACAGGCAACACTGAAGCTTTCTTT
CASSLGTGNTEAFF
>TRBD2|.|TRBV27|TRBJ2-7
TGTGCCAGCAGGAGAGCGGGGGGGCGGGTAGAGCAGTACTTC
CASRRAGGRVEQYF
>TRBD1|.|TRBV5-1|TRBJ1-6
TGCGCCAGCAGCTCCCAAGCCGGGGCAGGGGGTTCACCCCTCCACTTT
CASSSQAGAGGSPLHF
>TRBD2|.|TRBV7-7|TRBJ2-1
TGTGCCAGCAGCGACAGCGGGGGGGCCAACAATGAGCAGTTCTTC
CASSDSGGANNEQFF
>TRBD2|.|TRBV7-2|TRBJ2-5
TGTGCCAGCAGCGACCAGCGGGGGAGGCAAGAGACCCAGTACTTC
CASSDQRGRQETQYF
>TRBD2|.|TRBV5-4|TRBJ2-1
TGTGCCAGCAGCCCGGGGGGAGCGGGAGGGCCGGGCAATGAGCAGTTCTTC
CASSPGGAGGPGNEQFF
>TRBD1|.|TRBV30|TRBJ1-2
TGTGCCTGGAGAGGGGACAGCAACTATGGCTACACCTTC
CAWRGDSNYGYTF
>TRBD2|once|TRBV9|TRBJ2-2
TGTGCCAGCAGCGTAGGGGGACTAGCCACTGGGGAGCTGTTTTTT
CASSVGGLATGELFF
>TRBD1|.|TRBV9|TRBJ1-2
TGTGCCAGCAGCGCCGGACAGGCGAAATTCTATGGCTACACCTTC
CASSAGQAKFYGYTF
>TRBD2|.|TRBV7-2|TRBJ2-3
TGTGCCAGCAGCACGCGGACTAGCGGGAGGAGAAATACGCAGTATTTT
CASSTRTSGRRNTQYF
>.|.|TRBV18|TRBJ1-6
TGTGCCAGCTCACCTCGGGACAATAATTCACCCCTCCACTTT
CASSPRDNNSPLHF
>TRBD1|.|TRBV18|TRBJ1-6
TGTGCCAGCTCACCGATGGAGGGGGCGGGTTCACCCCTCCACTTT
CASSPMEGAGSPLHF
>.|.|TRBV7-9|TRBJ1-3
TGTGCCAGCAGCTACCCCGGGACAATAAACACCATATATTTT
CASSYPGTINTIYF